A selection of T cell receptor beta chains follows, all from one sample in a study of blood T cell repertoires in COVID-19. Profiled with immunoSEQ multiplex PCR; TCRdb holds only in-frame clones, not every one. The repertoire holds roughly 62,000 clones, with roughly 83% as singletons. The specimen sequenced was peripheral blood. These receptors originate from a young man with COVID-19, enrolled during active disease. CDR3s include the opening cysteine and the closing phenylalanine or tryptophan. Fields, in order: clone size, D gene, V gene, J gene, CDR3 protein, CDR3 DNA. A D gene is named only where the DNA matches it firmly. Size is stated for part of the rows, as once, few or many counts, or as a class when the clone is expanded.

clone size: NA
D gene: NA
V gene: TRBV12-3/TRBV12-4
J gene: TRBJ2-5
CDR3 protein: CASSRDLDETQYF
CDR3 DNA: TGTGCCAGCAGTCGGGACTTGGATGAGACCCAGTACTTC

clone size: NA
D gene: NA
V gene: TRBV15
J gene: TRBJ2-5
CDR3 protein: CATSSVPETQYF
CDR3 DNA: TGTGCCACCAGCAGCGTTCCCGAGACCCAGTACTTC

clone size: NA
D gene: NA
V gene: TRBV7-2
J gene: TRBJ2-3
CDR3 protein: CASSLIRGTDTQYF
CDR3 DNA: TGTGCCAGCAGCTTAATCAGGGGCACAGATACGCAGTATTTT

clone size: once
D gene: TRBD1
V gene: TRBV19
J gene: TRBJ1-2
CDR3 protein: CASSDDRAHYGYTF
CDR3 DNA: TGTGCCAGTAGCGATGACAGGGCCCACTATGGCTACACCTTC

clone size: NA
D gene: TRBD1
V gene: TRBV7-3
J gene: TRBJ1-2
CDR3 protein: CASSATGVAYGYTF
CDR3 DNA: TGTGCCAGCAGCGCTACAGGGGTGGCCTATGGCTACACCTTC

clone size: NA
D gene: NA
V gene: TRBV19
J gene: TRBJ1-5
CDR3 protein: CASTYGGQPQHF
CDR3 DNA: TGTGCCAGTACTTACGGGGGTCAGCCCCAGCATTTT

clone size: NA
D gene: TRBD1
V gene: TRBV6-6
J gene: TRBJ2-7
CDR3 protein: CASTFKRQGTNEQYF
CDR3 DNA: TGTGCCAGCACTTTCAAGAGACAGGGTACCAACGAGCAGTACTTC

clone size: NA
D gene: NA
V gene: TRBV3-1/TRBV3-2
J gene: TRBJ2-1
CDR3 protein: CASSQDWGGEQFF
CDR3 DNA: TGTGCCAGCAGCCAAGATTGGGGAGGTGAGCAGTTCTTC

clone size: NA
D gene: TRBD2
V gene: TRBV19
J gene: TRBJ2-1
CDR3 protein: CASSIKGLAGGPNSYNEQFF
CDR3 DNA: TGTGCCAGTAGTATAAAGGGACTAGCGGGAGGGCCCAACTCCTACAATGAGCAGTTCTTC

clone size: NA
D gene: TRBD2
V gene: TRBV6-4
J gene: TRBJ2-6
CDR3 protein: CASSDSGLAGVAGANVLTF
CDR3 DNA: TGTGCCAGCAGTGACTCGGGACTAGCGGGAGTAGCGGGGGCCAACGTCCTGACTTTC

clone size: NA
D gene: NA
V gene: TRBV5-1
J gene: TRBJ1-1
CDR3 protein: CASSFFQGFQKNTEAFF
CDR3 DNA: TGCGCCAGCAGCTTTTTCCAGGGTTTTCAGAAGAACACTGAAGCTTTCTTT

clone size: NA
D gene: TRBD1
V gene: TRBV6-2/TRBV6-3
J gene: TRBJ1-3
CDR3 protein: CASSKTGVGNTIYF
CDR3 DNA: TGTGCCAGCAGCAAGACAGGGGTCGGAAACACCATATATTTT

clone size: NA
D gene: TRBD1
V gene: TRBV7-2
J gene: TRBJ1-2
CDR3 protein: CASSLRDRGGYTF
CDR3 DNA: TGTGCCAGCAGCTTAAGGGACAGGGGTGGCTACACCTTC

clone size: NA
D gene: TRBD1
V gene: TRBV27
J gene: TRBJ2-1
CDR3 protein: CASSLWGTTGRNEQFF
CDR3 DNA: TGTGCCAGCAGTTTATGGGGAACGACAGGGCGCAATGAGCAGTTCTTC

clone size: NA
D gene: TRBD1
V gene: TRBV28
J gene: TRBJ1-2
CDR3 protein: CASSTPLPDRGGYTF
CDR3 DNA: TGTGCCAGCAGCACACCCCTCCCCGACAGGGGCGGTTACACCTTC

clone size: NA
D gene: NA
V gene: TRBV5-4
J gene: TRBJ2-4
CDR3 protein: CASSPELQAKNIQYF
CDR3 DNA: TGTGCCAGCAGCCCTGAGCTCCAAGCCAAAAACATTCAGTACTTC

clone size: NA
D gene: TRBD1
V gene: TRBV19
J gene: TRBJ1-5
CDR3 protein: CASSIGTGANQPQHF
CDR3 DNA: TGTGCCAGTAGTATCGGGACAGGGGCTAATCAGCCCCAGCATTTT

clone size: NA
D gene: NA
V gene: TRBV10-3
J gene: TRBJ1-6
CDR3 protein: CAISGARTNSPLHF
CDR3 DNA: TGTGCCATCAGTGGCGCTAGGACAAATTCACCCCTCCACTTT

clone size: NA
D gene: NA
V gene: TRBV16
J gene: TRBJ1-1
CDR3 protein: CASSPSRRGNEAFF
CDR3 DNA: TGTGCCAGCAGCCCCTCCCGTAGGGGGAATGAAGCTTTCTTT

clone size: NA
D gene: NA
V gene: TRBV29-1
J gene: TRBJ2-1
CDR3 protein: CSVGRSNSYNEQFF
CDR3 DNA: TGCAGCGTGGGGCGATCCAACTCCTACAATGAGCAGTTCTTC

clone size: few
D gene: NA
V gene: TRBV10-3
J gene: TRBJ2-4
CDR3 protein: CAISELHGVGQNIQYF
CDR3 DNA: TGTGCCATCAGTGAGTTGCACGGGGTAGGGCAAAACATTCAGTACTTC

clone size: once
D gene: NA
V gene: TRBV7-2
J gene: TRBJ2-4
CDR3 protein: CASSPIAKNIQYF
CDR3 DNA: TGTGCCAGCAGCCCTATAGCCAAAAACATTCAGTACTTC

clone size: NA
D gene: NA
V gene: TRBV12-3/TRBV12-4
J gene: TRBJ1-1
CDR3 protein: CATGGFLGGEAFF
CDR3 DNA: TGTGCGACGGGGGGTTTCCTGGGAGGCGAAGCTTTCTTT

clone size: once
D gene: TRBD2
V gene: TRBV28
J gene: TRBJ2-3
CDR3 protein: CASSAPLAVQGTQYF
CDR3 DNA: TGTGCCAGCAGTGCCCCACTAGCGGTCCAAGGTACGCAGTATTTT

clone size: NA
D gene: NA
V gene: TRBV10-1
J gene: TRBJ1-2
CDR3 protein: CASSEGRNYGYTF
CDR3 DNA: TGCGCCAGCAGTGAGGGCAGAAACTATGGCTACACCTTC

clone size: once
D gene: NA
V gene: TRBV5-1
J gene: TRBJ2-3
CDR3 protein: CASSFRRGSTDTQYF
CDR3 DNA: TGCGCCAGCAGCTTTAGGCGGGGAAGCACAGATACGCAGTATTTT

clone size: NA
D gene: NA
V gene: TRBV28
J gene: TRBJ1-6
CDR3 protein: CASRTGRNSPLHF
CDR3 DNA: TGTGCCAGCAGGACAGGTAGAAATTCACCCCTCCACTTT

clone size: few
D gene: TRBD1
V gene: TRBV2
J gene: TRBJ2-5
CDR3 protein: CASRGQGNQETQYF
CDR3 DNA: TGTGCCAGCAGGGGACAGGGCAACCAAGAGACCCAGTACTTC

clone size: NA
D gene: NA
V gene: TRBV5-8
J gene: TRBJ1-5
CDR3 protein: CASSLVAADNQPQHF
CDR3 DNA: TGTGCCAGCAGCTTGGTAGCGGCAGACAATCAGCCCCAGCATTTT

clone size: few
D gene: TRBD2
V gene: TRBV11-2
J gene: TRBJ2-1
CDR3 protein: CASSLGHKIAGSSYNEQFF
CDR3 DNA: TGTGCCAGCAGCTTAGGGCACAAGATAGCGGGAAGCTCCTACAATGAGCAGTTCTTC

clone size: NA
D gene: TRBD2
V gene: TRBV15
J gene: TRBJ2-1
CDR3 protein: CATSRKRLAGGYEQFF
CDR3 DNA: TGTGCCACCAGCAGAAAGAGGCTAGCGGGAGGTTATGAGCAGTTCTTC

clone size: NA
D gene: NA
V gene: TRBV10-3
J gene: TRBJ2-1
CDR3 protein: CAISYNRDIPYNEQFF
CDR3 DNA: TGTGCCATCAGTTACAACCGGGACATCCCCTACAATGAGCAGTTCTTC

clone size: NA
D gene: TRBD1
V gene: TRBV5-4
J gene: TRBJ2-1
CDR3 protein: CASSLGGTGVLYNEQFF
CDR3 DNA: TGTGCCAGCAGCTTAGGGGGGACAGGGGTGTTATACAATGAGCAGTTCTTC

clone size: NA
D gene: NA
V gene: TRBV5-3
J gene: TRBJ2-7
CDR3 protein: CARSLVPRQARYEQYF
CDR3 DNA: TGTGCCAGAAGCTTGGTACCGAGACAGGCACGCTACGAGCAGTACTTT

clone size: NA
D gene: NA
V gene: TRBV19
J gene: TRBJ2-7
CDR3 protein: CASSIGSTAYEQYF
CDR3 DNA: TGTGCCAGTAGTATAGGGAGTACTGCCTACGAGCAGTACTTC

clone size: NA
D gene: NA
V gene: TRBV13
J gene: TRBJ2-7
CDR3 protein: CASSLFGPPYEQYF
CDR3 DNA: TGTGCCAGCAGCTTATTTGGGCCCCCTTACGAGCAGTACTTC

clone size: NA
D gene: NA
V gene: TRBV9
J gene: TRBJ2-1
CDR3 protein: CASSGGTAYNEQFF
CDR3 DNA: TGTGCCAGCAGCGGCGGGACAGCATACAATGAGCAGTTCTTC

clone size: once
D gene: NA
V gene: TRBV6-6
J gene: TRBJ1-5
CDR3 protein: CASTEVYLREPQHF
CDR3 DNA: TGTGCCAGCACCGAAGTTTATCTGAGGGAGCCCCAGCATTTT

clone size: NA
D gene: TRBD1
V gene: TRBV19
J gene: TRBJ1-1
CDR3 protein: CASSYRGNTEAFF
CDR3 DNA: TGTGCCAGTAGTTACAGGGGGAACACTGAAGCTTTCTTT

clone size: NA
D gene: NA
V gene: TRBV4-1
J gene: TRBJ2-2
CDR3 protein: CASSQYFGELFF
CDR3 DNA: TGCGCCAGCAGCCAATACTTCGGGGAGCTGTTTTTT

clone size: NA
D gene: NA
V gene: TRBV12-3/TRBV12-4
J gene: TRBJ1-5
CDR3 protein: CASSLGETTPQHF
CDR3 DNA: TGTGCCAGCAGTTTAGGGGAGACTACGCCCCAGCATTTT

clone size: NA
D gene: TRBD2
V gene: TRBV4-2
J gene: TRBJ2-1
CDR3 protein: CASSQETRLAGGHEQFF
CDR3 DNA: TGTGCCAGCAGCCAAGAAACCCGCCTAGCGGGAGGACATGAGCAGTTCTTC

clone size: NA
D gene: TRBD2
V gene: TRBV5-4
J gene: TRBJ2-1
CDR3 protein: CASSLSSGSYNEQFF
CDR3 DNA: TGTGCCAGCAGCTTGAGTAGCGGGAGTTACAATGAGCAGTTCTTC

clone size: NA
D gene: NA
V gene: TRBV3-1/TRBV3-2
J gene: TRBJ2-7
CDR3 protein: CATSDRDWGHEQYF
CDR3 DNA: TGTGCCACCTCCGACCGGGACTGGGGTCACGAGCAGTACTTC

clone size: NA
D gene: NA
V gene: TRBV10-2
J gene: TRBJ1-1
CDR3 protein: CASSELGGEGGSTEAFF
CDR3 DNA: TGCGCCAGCAGTGAGTTGGGTGGCGAGGGAGGAAGCACTGAAGCTTTCTTT